The next 29 T cell receptor beta chains were all read from a single sample in a study of CD8 T cells in ankylosing spondylitis. General study points: Typical of ankylosing spondylitis blood, it appeared, was a TCR beta motif of eight highly homologous variants.

TCRdb reprocessed the 5' RACE reads via MiXCR and lists one record per CDR3 protein. The repertoire holds 200,000 to 250,000 distinct CDR3 sequences, with roughly 18% as singletons. These receptors have no identified antigens. Sequenced sample: blood, either unsorted or a sorted T cell fraction (not recorded which). Receptors were obtained from a male donor with ankylosing spondylitis.

This clonotype was seen only a few times. V is TRBV11-2 and J is TRBJ2-2; D gene uncertain. Germline V gives CDR1 SGHAT, CDR2 FQNNGV. This CDR3 contains 12 residues. The V gene lost 6 bases and the J gene lost 5 bases, with 7 bases spanning the gap. CDR3 sequence reads: CASRLGTGELFF. As DNA, the CDR3 is TGTGCCAGCAGATTGGGTACCGGGGAGCTGTTTTTT.

This clonotype was recorded at least ten times. The chain employs TRBV12-3 or TRBV12-4 and TRBJ2-1, with D tentatively TRBD1 (5 bases). This CDR3 has 15 residues. V was cut by 6 bases and J by 9 bases, with 21 bases left in between. The CDR3, as DNA: TGTGCCAGCAGGCCGCTAGGTTCAGGACATTCTGAGCAGTTCTTC. As protein: CASRPLGSGHSEQFF.

V usage is TRBV2 and J usage is TRBJ1-1, with a tentative D call TRBD1 (6 bases). The ends were cut back, 5 bases at V and 3 bases at J, with 10 bases in the middle. CDR1 and CDR2 from the germline V gene are SNHLY and FYNNEI. The CDR3 runs 13 residues. CDR3 loop: CASSPTGDTEAFF. Here the CDR3 DNA reads TGTGCCAGCAGTCCGACAGGTGACACTGAAGCTTTCTTT.

This clonotype was seen more than once but under ten times. CDR3 sequence: CSASTYLVAEYNEQFF. As DNA, the CDR3 is TGCAGTGCTAGTACGTATTTGGTGGCAGAATACAATGAGCAGTTCTTC. The rearrangement links TRBV20-1 to TRBJ2-1; no clear D gene. The CDR3 loop spans 16 amino acids. Germline assignment: CDR1 DFQATT and CDR2 SNEGSKA (reference sequence). V shed 3 bases and J shed 4 bases, with 19 bases lying between them.

This clonotype appeared a single time. This chain links TRBV27 with TRBJ2-3; D gene uncertain. Trimming pared 6 bases from V and 6 bases from J, leaving 16 bases between. Germline assignment: CDR1 MNHEY and CDR2 SMNVEV (reference sequence). This CDR3 contains 14 residues. The CDR3 loop is CASRGFRASDTQYF. The CDR3 nucleotides are TGTGCCAGCAGGGGTTTTCGAGCCTCGGATACGCAGTATTTT.

In its sample, this clonotype was seen a few times. This chain joins TRBV20-1 and TRBJ2-3; D possibly corresponds to TRBD1 (6 bases). The germline gives CDR1 DFQATT, CDR2 SNEGSKA (reference sequence). The CDR3 spans 14 residues. With 5 bases removed from V and 4 bases from J, the gap between germline ends came to 16 bases. The CDR3 here is CSAHDPAGADTQYF. The CDR3 DNA follows: TGCAGTGCTCATGACCCCGCAGGGGCAGATACGCAGTATTTT.

The chain has TRBV7-6 and TRBJ2-1; 7 bases agree with TRBD2. The J segment lost 2 bases and the V segment lost 5 bases, leaving 9 bases of the junction unmatched. This CDR3 spans 16 amino acids. Germline V lookup: CDR1 SGHVS, CDR2 FNYEAQ. The CDR3 bases are TGTGCCAGCAGCCCCAGAACCGGGACTACCTACAATGAGCAGTTCTTC. Translated: CASSPRTGTTYNEQFF. Full variable domain (remainder filled in from reference TRBV7-6 and TRBJ2-1): GAGVSQSPRYKVTKRGQDVALRCDPISGHVSLYWYRQALGQGPEFLTYFNYEAQQDKSGLPNDRFSAERPEGSISTLTIQRTEQRDSAMYRCASSPRTGTTYNEQFFGPGTRLTVL.

The CDR3 nucleotides read TGTGCCAGTAGTATTAGGATCGGGGGCGATCAGCCCCAGCATTTT. It specifies CASSIRIGGDQPQHF. This rearrangement joins TRBV19 to TRBJ1-5; tentatively, D is TRBD1 (6 bases). Trimming left V 3 bases short and J 5 bases short, with 14 bases between. The germline CDR1 and CDR2 sequences are LNHDA and SQIVND (reference sequence). This CDR3 is 15 amino acids long.

This clonotype was seen many times. The chain recombines TRBV4-3 with TRBJ2-1; D may be TRBD2 (6 bases). In germline, CDR1 is LGHNA, CDR2 YSLEER. V lost 0 bases to trimming and J lost 1 base, with 13 bases between them. This CDR3 contains 17 residues. CDR3 protein: CASSQEVAGSSYNEQFF. The CDR3 DNA is TGCGCCAGCAGCCAAGAAGTGGCCGGGAGTTCCTACAATGAGCAGTTCTTC.

The V gene is TRBV9, the J gene TRBJ2-1; a possible D gene is TRBD2 (6 bases). Trimming stripped 4 bases from V and 2 bases from J, with 10 bases between. The CDR3 contains 14 residues. The V gene's germline CDR1 is SGDLS and CDR2 YYNGEE. The CDR3 nucleotides are TGTGCCAGCAGCTTTAGCGGAGCCTACAATGAGCAGTTCTTC. Residues: CASSFSGAYNEQFF.

This clonotype has more than one count but fewer than ten. The J gene is TRBJ2-7, the V gene TRBV27, with 7 bases aligning to TRBD1. V trimming: 6 bases; J trimming: 6 bases; junction bases outside the gene matches: 14. The CDR3 spans 15 residues. The V gene's germline CDR1 is MNHEY and CDR2 SMNVEV (reference sequence). CDR3 sequence (DNA): TGTGCCAGCAGCCCCTCCACACAGGGGTTAAGCGAGCAGTACTTC. This translates into CASSPSTQGLSEQYF.

The chain carries TRBV5-6 and TRBJ2-1; 10 bases agree with TRBD2. The V gene's germline CDR1 is SGHDT and CDR2 YYEEEE. J lost 0 bases, V lost 4 bases, and 10 bases had no gene match. The CDR3 totals 18 residues. The CDR3 region has the DNA TGTGCCAGCAGCGTCCAACTAGCGGGACCTAGCTCCTACAATGAGCAGTTCTTC. This gives the protein CASSVQLAGPSSYNEQFF. Looking up the rest from reference TRBV5-6 and TRBJ2-1 gives the full variable domain: DAGVTQSPTHLIKTRGQQVTLRCSPKSGHDTVSWYQQALGQGPQFIFQYYEEEERQRGNFPDRFSGHQFPNYSSELNVNALLLGDSALYLCASSVQLAGPSSYNEQFFGPGTRLTVL.

This clonotype was observed a few times. This rearrangement joins TRBV4-1 to TRBJ1-1, with D possibly being TRBD1 (6 bases). CDR1 is MGHRA and CDR2 is YSYEKL in the germline V gene. This CDR3 spans 17 amino acids. V lost 0 bases and J lost 3, with 17 bases in between. CDR3 nucleotide sequence: TGCGCCAGCAGCCAAGAACAGGGCAGGATATTGTACACTGAAGCTTTCTTT. Translating gives CASSQEQGRILYTEAFF.

The genes are TRBV20-1 and TRBJ2-7, with 10 positions matching TRBD1. Germline assignment: CDR1 DFQATT and CDR2 SNEGSKA (reference sequence). This CDR3 region has 14 residues. V was pared by 3 bases and J by 5 bases, with 7 bases of the junction left unmatched. The CDR3 region has the DNA TGCAGTGCTAGGGACCGGGACAGGGGCCACGAGCAGTACTTC. Its translation is CSARDRDRGHEQYF.

There are many counts of this clonotype. The chain recombines TRBV29-1 with TRBJ2-1; the D is unclear. This CDR3 region has 13 residues. Per the germline V gene, CDR1 is SQVTM and CDR2 is ANQGSEA. Trimming shortened V by 4 bases and J by 0 bases, and 7 bases separated the two germline ends. CDR3 in amino acids: CSVVAVSYNEQFF. The CDR3 DNA reads TGCAGCGTTGTGGCAGTCTCCTACAATGAGCAGTTCTTC.

This clonotype has more than one count but fewer than ten. This chain links TRBV29-1 with TRBJ1-1; possibly TRBD1 for D (5 bases). The CDR3 totals 14 residues. CDR1 and CDR2 (germline): SQVTM, ANQGSEA. The V end lost 0 bases, the J end lost 1 base, and 9 bases lay between the germline ends. CDR3 bases: TGCAGCGTTGAAGAGGGAGGGGCGAACACTGAAGCTTTCTTT. It codes for CSVEEGGANTEAFF.

This clonotype was detected only a few times. The chain is built from TRBV20-1 and TRBJ2-7; D unclear. The germline gives CDR1 DFQATT, CDR2 SNEGSKA (reference sequence). The CDR3 contains 14 residues. V was cut by 1 base and J by 6 bases, with 16 bases left in between. Here the CDR3 reads CSARVPSLETEQYF. CDR3 coding DNA: TGCAGTGCTAGAGTACCATCTCTCGAGACCGAGCAGTACTTC.

This clonotype was counted at least ten times. This sequence joins TRBV4-2 and TRBJ2-1, with TRBD2 matching over 8 bases. Germline-derived CDR1 and CDR2 are LGHNA and YNFKEQ. The CDR3 is made up of 16 amino acids. V lost 3 bases, J lost 3 bases, and 7 bases stayed unmatched. The CDR3 DNA is TGTGCCAGCAGCCACCTAGCGGGCGGGATCTACAATGAGCAGTTCTTC. Protein product: CASSHLAGGIYNEQFF.

In this sample, this clonotype turned up many times. Here the CDR3 DNA reads TGTGCCAGCAGCGTAGCTCTGGGATGGGATGGCTACACCTTC. Its translation: CASSVALGWDGYTF. This chain connects TRBV9 to TRBJ1-2; the D is unclear. This CDR3 has 14 amino acids. V gave up 0 bases and J gave up 6 bases, with 12 bases separating them. Germline V gene lookup returns CDR1 SGDLS and CDR2 YYNGEE.

Ten or more counts support this clonotype. The chain links TRBV29-1 to TRBJ1-1; 8 bases agree with TRBD1. The V segment lost 6 bases and the J segment 1 base; nucleotides outside the gene matches: 7. There are 14 residues in the CDR3. Germline assignment: CDR1 SQVTM and CDR2 ANQGSEA. DNA for the CDR3: TGCAGCGTAGCAGGGGGCAAGGGGAACACTGAAGCTTTCTTT. This gives the protein CSVAGGKGNTEAFF.

This sequence joins TRBV19 and TRBJ1-6, with D possibly TRBD1 on 5 matching bases. V was clipped by 0 bases and J by 5 bases, with 8 bases between them. This CDR3 region has 15 residues. In germline, CDR1 is LNHDA, CDR2 SQIVND (reference sequence). This chain's CDR3 is CASSIEDTDNSPLHF. CDR3 nucleotide sequence: TGTGCCAGTAGTATAGAGGACACGGATAATTCACCCCTCCACTTT.

This clonotype turned up a few times. V and J are TRBV27 and TRBJ2-2; TRBD1 might be the D (6 bases). The CDR3 length is 13 residues. With 6 bases removed from V and 6 bases from J, the gap between germline ends came to 11 bases. Germline-derived CDR1 and CDR2 are MNHEY and SMNVEV (reference sequence). The CDR3 DNA reads TGTGCCAGCAGAATTACAGGGCCCGGGGAGCTGTTTTTT. As protein: CASRITGPGELFF.

This clonotype was observed many times. The chain links TRBV10-3 to TRBJ2-7, with TRBD1 matching over 7 bases. The CDR3 is made up of 16 amino acids. The germline V gene has CDR1 ENHRY and CDR2 SYGVKD. After removal of 3 bases from V and 1 base from J, the junction contained 9 bases not matched to a gene. In DNA, the CDR3 is TGTGCCATCAGTGATCGGAGTGGACAGGATTCCTACGAGCAGTACTTC. Its translation is CAISDRSGQDSYEQYF.

This clonotype was recorded at least ten times. The chain carries TRBV7-9 and TRBJ2-6, with D unresolved. CDR1 is SEHNR and CDR2 is FQNEAQ in the germline V gene (reference sequence). Between the trimmed V and J ends, which lost 9 bases and 2 bases, there was a span of 11 bases. The CDR3 is 14 residues long. CDR3 sequence: CASLRLAGANVLTF. CDR3 DNA: TGTGCCAGTTTACGATTAGCTGGGGCCAACGTCCTGACTTTC.

This clonotype was picked up a small number of times. The chain has TRBV29-1 and TRBJ1-1; perhaps TRBD1 as D (5 bases). Germline assignment: CDR1 SQVTM and CDR2 ANQGSEA. The CDR3 contains 10 residues. Trimming removed 6 bases from V and 5 bases from J, with 7 bases in between. CDR3: CSVGPTEAFF. The CDR3, as DNA: TGCAGCGTGGGGCCGACTGAAGCTTTCTTT.

V is TRBV30 and J is TRBJ1-4; no firm D call. The CDR3 is made up of 13 amino acids. The V gene lost 2 bases and the J gene lost 4 bases, with 8 bases spanning the gap. CDR1 is GTSNPN, CDR2 SVGIG, per germline (reference sequence). The CDR3 protein is CAWSRASNEKLFF. For the CDR3, the DNA is TGTGCCTGGAGTAGGGCAAGTAATGAAAAACTGTTTTTT.

This clonotype showed up just a few times. The chain links TRBV5-1 to TRBJ2-7; TRBD1 matches at 10 bases. Germline assignment: CDR1 SGHRS and CDR2 YFSETQ. CDR3 length equals 14 residues. Trimming took 4 bases from V and 3 from J; bases not matched to a gene: 4. The CDR3 loop is CASSQDRGVYEQYF. CDR3 nucleotide sequence: TGCGCCAGCAGCCAGGACAGGGGGGTCTACGAGCAGTACTTC.

This chain links TRBV7-2 with TRBJ2-2; D is possibly TRBD1 (6 bases). The V end was cut by 6 bases, the J end by 4 bases, with 18 bases between. Germline CDR1 SGHTA, CDR2 FQGNSA. This CDR3 spans 16 amino acids. CDR3 region: CASRTSPGHSTGELFF. The CDR3 DNA sequence: TGTGCCAGCAGAACTTCCCCGGGACATTCCACCGGGGAGCTGTTTTTT.

This clonotype showed up just a few times. The chain employs TRBV27 and TRBJ1-1, with TRBD1 identical over 8 bases. J lost 1 base, V lost 8 bases, and 12 bases had no gene match. Germline V gene sequence: CDR1 MNHEY, CDR2 SMNVEV (reference sequence). The CDR3 runs 16 residues. CDR3 region: CASSLLPGTGNTEAFF. For the CDR3, the DNA is TGTGCCAGCTCACTCTTACCCGGGACAGGGAACACTGAAGCTTTCTTT.